The 24 T cell receptor beta chains presented below share a single source sample, sequenced in a study of blood T cell repertoires in COVID-19. Using immunoSEQ multiplex PCR, the repertoire was profiled, and TCRdb retains in-frame clones only, with some absent. The profile shows over 150,000 clones, approximately 85% of them singletons. Sequenced input: PBMCs or T cells enriched from blood (not recorded which). All receptors derive from a man aged 35 to 55 who had recovered from COVID-19.

This chain links TRBV12-3 or TRBV12-4 with TRBJ1-2, with no clear D. The CDR3 loop spans 13 amino acids. V lost 2 bases, J lost 3 bases, and 7 bases lay in between. This CDR3 is CASSLMEHYGYTF. The CDR3 DNA follows: TGTGCCAGCAGTTTAATGGAGCACTATGGCTACACCTTC.

The chain uses TRBV27 and TRBJ2-5, with a weak D call TRBD2 (6 bases). CDR3 size: 16 residues. V lost 5 bases to trimming and J lost 2 bases, with 18 bases between them. Germline assignment: CDR1 MNHEY and CDR2 SMNVEV (reference sequence). As DNA, the CDR3 is TGTGCCAGCAGTCTAACCCCGACCGGGGGACAAGAGACCCAGTACTTC. As protein: CASSLTPTGGQETQYF.

This clone is a singleton in its sample. The chain couples TRBV20-1 to TRBJ1-1; the D is unclear. With 0 bases removed from V and 10 bases from J, the gap between germline ends came to 6 bases. CDR3 length equals 10 residues. Germline-derived CDR1 and CDR2 are DFQATT and SNEGSKA (reference sequence). CDR3 coding DNA: TGCAGTGCTAGAGAGACAAGAGCTTTCTTT. Its translation: CSARETRAFF.

The chain uses TRBV7-3 and TRBJ2-1; a possible D gene is TRBD2 (6 bases). Germline V CDR1 and CDR2: SGHTA, FQGTGA. V lost 5 bases to trimming and J lost 4 bases, with 15 bases between them. The CDR3 contains 15 residues. Written as DNA, the CDR3 is TGTGCCAGCAGCCGCGGGGCGGAAGAATACAATGAGCAGTTCTTC. Its translation is CASSRGAEEYNEQFF.

The chain links TRBV5-1 to TRBJ2-6; D perhaps matches TRBD2 (6 bases). Per the germline V gene, CDR1 is SGHRS and CDR2 is YFSETQ. V lost 3 bases, J lost 2 bases, and 15 bases lay in between. The CDR3 is 17 amino acids. CDR3 sequence reads: CASSSWEVAAGANVLTF. CDR3 coding DNA: TGCGCCAGCAGCTCCTGGGAGGTGGCAGCTGGGGCCAACGTCCTGACTTTC.

This sequence joins TRBV19 and TRBJ1-6, with TRBD1 as a possible D gene (6 bases). CDR3 length: 16 residues. Trimming removed 2 bases from V and 4 bases from J, with 12 bases in between. Germline V CDR1 and CDR2: LNHDA, SQIVND (reference sequence). CDR3 region: CASSITGISYNSPLHF. The CDR3 coding sequence is TGTGCCAGTAGTATAACAGGGATTTCTTATAATTCACCCCTCCACTTT. Supplemented by reference TRBV19 and TRBJ1-6, the full variable domain reads DGGITQSPKYLFRKEGQNVTLSCEQNLNHDAMYWYRQDPGQGLRLIYYSQIVNDFQKGDIAEGYSVSREKKESFPLTVTSAQKNPTAFYLCASSITGISYNSPLHFGNGTRLTVT.

The table lists this clone with a count of one. This sequence joins TRBV11-1 and TRBJ1-3; a possible D gene is TRBD1 (6 bases). V was clipped by 7 bases and J by 0 bases, with 10 bases between them. Germline V CDR1 and CDR2: SGHAT, FQDESV (reference sequence). The CDR3 covers 14 residues. In DNA form, the CDR3 reads TGTGCCAGCACCGGACAGAACTCTGGAAACACCATATATTTT. Its protein is CASTGQNSGNTIYF.

The chain couples TRBV10-1 to TRBJ1-1; no clear D. CDR1 WNHNN and CDR2 SYGVQD come from the germline V gene (reference sequence). V shed 0 bases and J shed 2 bases, with 7 bases lying between them. This CDR3 has 14 residues. CDR3: CASSESVLNTEAFF. Written as DNA, the CDR3 is TGCGCCAGCAGTGAGTCGGTCCTAAACACTGAAGCTTTCTTT.

The chain joins TRBV2 to TRBJ1-2; 7 bases are shared with TRBD1. Germline lookup yields CDR1 SNHLY and CDR2 FYNNEI. The CDR3 totals 14 residues. The J segment lost 8 bases and the V segment lost 4 bases, leaving 10 bases of the junction unmatched. CDR3 region: CASSARTGARGYTF. The CDR3 region has the DNA TGTGCCAGCAGTGCAAGGACAGGTGCTCGGGGCTACACCTTC. Supplemented by reference TRBV2 and TRBJ1-2, the full variable domain reads EPEVTQTPSHQVTQMGQEVILRCVPISNHLYFYWYRQILGQKVEFLVSFYNNEISEKSEIFDDQFSVERPDGSNFTLKIRSTKLEDSAMYFCASSARTGARGYTFGSGTRLTVV.

This clone came up once. Other nucleotide sequences from this sample produce the same CDR3. This chain uses TRBV10-3 with TRBJ1-6; 8 bases agree with TRBD1. The CDR3 consists of 15 residues. The ends lost 4 bases at V and 7 bases at J; junction bases unmatched: 6. CDR1 ENHRY and CDR2 SYGVKD come from the germline V gene. The CDR3 is CAISGSGDRNSPLHF. In nucleotides, the CDR3 is TGTGCCATCAGTGGGTCTGGGGACAGGAATTCACCCCTCCACTTT.

This clone was observed a single time. This chain joins TRBV28 and TRBJ2-7, with a possible D match to TRBD1 (5 bases). The CDR3 runs to 13 residues. The V gene lost 7 bases and the J gene lost 2 bases, with 12 bases spanning the gap. Germline CDR1 and CDR2: MDHEN and SYDVKM. The CDR3 DNA reads TGTGCCAGCACGACAGTAAAACCCTACGAGCAGTACTTC. Translated, it gives CASTTVKPYEQYF.

This rearrangement joins TRBV20-1 to TRBJ1-4; 9 nucleotides match TRBD1. V gave up 7 bases and J gave up 8 bases; unmatched junction bases: 2. The CDR3 has 11 amino acids. In germline, CDR1 is DFQATT, CDR2 SNEGSKA (reference sequence). The CDR3 DNA sequence: TGCAGTGTGGACAGGGGCGAAAAACTGTTTTTT. Protein product: CSVDRGEKLFF.

This chain joins TRBV10-2 and TRBJ2-1; no clear D. Germline lookup yields CDR1 WSHSY and CDR2 SAAADI. V shed 11 bases and J shed 8 bases, with 13 bases lying between them. The CDR3 is made up of 11 amino acids. CDR3 nucleotides: TGCGCCGCTTTAGACTCCTATGAGCAGTTCTTC. Translation: CAALDSYEQFF.

This clone was counted a single time. This chain uses TRBV10-3 with TRBJ2-3, with TRBD2 matching over 15 bases. V gave up 0 bases and J gave up 3 bases; unmatched junction bases: 7. This CDR3 region has 19 residues. CDR1 ENHRY and CDR2 SYGVKD come from the germline V gene. Here the CDR3 DNA reads TGTGCCATCAGTGAGTCGAGGACTAGCGGGAGGGCCCTGACAGATACGCAGTATTTT. Residues: CAISESRTSGRALTDTQYF.

This clone came up many times. V gene TRBV19 combines with J gene TRBJ2-1; D gene unclear. The V gene's germline CDR1 is LNHDA and CDR2 SQIVND (reference sequence). The CDR3 extends over 15 amino acids. V was cut by 4 bases and J by 2 bases, with 12 bases left in between. The CDR3 region is CASSTTAKPYNEQFF. CDR3 nucleotides: TGTGCCAGTAGTACCACAGCAAAACCCTACAATGAGCAGTTCTTC.

The gene calls are TRBV18 and TRBJ1-5; 10 bases agree with TRBD1. V was clipped by 5 bases and J by 5 bases; unmatched bases: 3. Germline V gene lookup returns CDR1 KGHSH and CDR2 LQKENI. The CDR3 has 14 amino acids. In nucleotides, the CDR3 is TGTGCCAGCTCAGCGACAGGGGGCGATCAGCCCCAGCATTTT. Translation: CASSATGGDQPQHF.

The chain joins TRBV7-2 to TRBJ1-2, with a tentative D call TRBD1 (6 bases). Germline V gene sequence: CDR1 SGHTA, CDR2 FQGNSA. Trimming removed 4 bases from V and 5 bases from J, with 17 bases in between. The CDR3 totals 15 residues. For the CDR3, the DNA is TGTGCCAGCAGCTCGACAGGACCATCCAATTATGGCTACACCTTC. Translating it yields CASSSTGPSNYGYTF.

The chain is built from TRBV4-2 and TRBJ2-3; TRBD1 matches 7 bases. The CDR3 is made up of 17 amino acids. Germline assignment: CDR1 LGHNA and CDR2 YNFKEQ. The V and J ends lost 4 bases and 2 bases, in that order; junction bases with no gene match: 12. This chain's CDR3 is CASSLPSGQPTTDTQYF. In DNA, the CDR3 is TGTGCCAGCAGCCTCCCCTCGGGACAGCCTACCACAGATACGCAGTATTTT.

The J gene is TRBJ2-6, the V gene TRBV5-5; D possibly corresponds to TRBD1 (6 bases). Germline values: CDR1 SGHKS, CDR2 YYEKEE (reference sequence). The CDR3 runs 19 residues. The V end lost 6 bases, the J end lost 0 bases, and 22 bases lay between the germline ends. CDR3 sequence: CASTPGAASSFSGANVLTF. As DNA, the CDR3 is TGTGCCAGCACCCCAGGGGCAGCTTCTTCTTTCTCTGGGGCCAACGTCCTGACTTTC.

This clone was detected only once. J is TRBJ1-4 and V is TRBV3-1 (or the pseudogene TRBV3-2); D possibly corresponds to TRBD1 (6 bases). Trimming cost V 4 bases and J 1 base, with 10 bases left between them. Germline V gives CDR1 LGHDT, CDR2 YNNKEL (reference sequence). The CDR3 totals 15 residues. The CDR3 bases are TGTGCCAGCAGCCCACGAGGGGGAACTAATGAAAAACTGTTTTTT. Residues: CASSPRGGTNEKLFF.

This sequence joins TRBV7-2 and TRBJ2-5, with 10 bases fitting TRBD1. CDR3 length equals 15 residues. Germline V gene data show CDR1 as SGHTA and CDR2 as FQGNSA. J lost 5 bases, V lost 5 bases, and 8 bases had no gene match. The CDR3 nucleotides are TGTGCCAGCAGCCGGACAGGGGGGGTGGAGGAGACCCAGTACTTC. This encodes CASSRTGGVEETQYF. The full variable domain, completed using reference TRBV7-2 and TRBJ2-5, is GAGVSQSPSNKVTEKGKDVELRCDPISGHTALYWYRQSLGQGLEFLIYFQGNSAPDKSGLPSDRFSAERTGGSVSTLTIQRTQQEDSAVYLCASSRTGGVEETQYFGPGTRLLVL.

The sample holds one count of this clone. The rearrangement joins TRBV6-5 to TRBJ1-2; the match to TRBD1 covers 7 bases. The CDR3 totals 13 residues. CDR1 and CDR2 from the germline V gene are MNHEY and SVGAGI. J gave up 6 bases and V 6 bases, and 7 bases lay outside the gene matches. The CDR3 nucleotides are TGTGCCAGCAGACAACAGGGGTGGGATGGCTACACCTTC. This encodes CASRQQGWDGYTF.

The chain recombines TRBV11-3 with TRBJ1-3, with D perhaps TRBD1 (6 bases). This CDR3 has 22 amino acids. Germline V CDR1 and CDR2: SGHNT, YENEEA. V lost 0 bases to trimming and J lost 2 bases, with 29 bases between them. CDR3 in amino acids: CASSLEGWVQAGEPYPGNTIYF. The DNA for the CDR3 is TGTGCCAGCAGCTTAGAAGGTTGGGTCCAGGCAGGGGAACCATATCCTGGAAACACCATATATTTT.

The chain is built from TRBV5-4 and TRBJ2-3, with TRBD2 as a possible D gene (5 bases). From germline, CDR1 is SGHNT and CDR2 YYREEE (reference sequence). V was clipped by 3 bases and J by 5 bases, with 13 bases between them. The CDR3 runs to 14 residues. The CDR3 nucleotides are TGTGCCAGCAGCTCCGGCGGGCCCGAAGATACGCAGTATTTT. Protein: CASSSGGPEDTQYF.